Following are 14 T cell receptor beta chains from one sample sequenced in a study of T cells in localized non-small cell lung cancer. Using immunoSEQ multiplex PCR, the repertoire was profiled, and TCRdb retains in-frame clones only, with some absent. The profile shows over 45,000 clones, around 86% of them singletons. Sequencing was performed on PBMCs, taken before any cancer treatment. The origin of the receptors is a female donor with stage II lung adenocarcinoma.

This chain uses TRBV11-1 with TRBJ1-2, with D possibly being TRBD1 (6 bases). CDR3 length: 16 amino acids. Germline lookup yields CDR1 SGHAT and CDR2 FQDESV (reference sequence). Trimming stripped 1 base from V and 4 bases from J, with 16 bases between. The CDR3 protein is CASSLGPEGESYGYTF. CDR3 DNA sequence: TGTGCCAGCAGCTTAGGACCAGAGGGGGAGAGCTATGGCTACACCTTC.

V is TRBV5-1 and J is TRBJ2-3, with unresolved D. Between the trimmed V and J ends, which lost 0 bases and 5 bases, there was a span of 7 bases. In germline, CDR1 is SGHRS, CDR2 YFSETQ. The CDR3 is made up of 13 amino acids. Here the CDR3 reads CASSLVALDTQYF. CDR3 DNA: TGCGCCAGCAGCTTGGTAGCACTAGATACGCAGTATTTT.

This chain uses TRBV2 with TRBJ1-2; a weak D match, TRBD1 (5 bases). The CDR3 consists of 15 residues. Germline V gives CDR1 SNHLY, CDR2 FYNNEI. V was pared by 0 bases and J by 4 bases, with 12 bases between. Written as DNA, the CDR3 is TGTGCCAGCAGTGAAGCGGTCAGGGCTTCCTATGGCTACACCTTC. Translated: CASSEAVRASYGYTF. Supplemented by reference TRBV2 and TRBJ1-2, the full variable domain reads EPEVTQTPSHQVTQMGQEVILRCVPISNHLYFYWYRQILGQKVEFLVSFYNNEISEKSEIFDDQFSVERPDGSNFTLKIRSTKLEDSAMYFCASSEAVRASYGYTFGSGTRLTVV.

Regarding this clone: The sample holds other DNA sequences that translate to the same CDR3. Here the CDR3 DNA reads TGTGCCAGCAGCGTAGGACAGGCCATGAACACTGAAGCTTTCTTT. Protein product: CASSVGQAMNTEAFF. This chain joins TRBV9 and TRBJ1-1; TRBD1 might be the D (6 bases). CDR1 is SGDLS, CDR2 YYNGEE, per germline. Trimming removed 0 bases from V and 0 bases from J, with 9 bases in between. The CDR3 spans 15 residues.

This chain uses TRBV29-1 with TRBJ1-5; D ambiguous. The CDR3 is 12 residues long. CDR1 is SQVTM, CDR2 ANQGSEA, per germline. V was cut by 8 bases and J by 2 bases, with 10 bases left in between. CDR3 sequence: CSYTDGNQPQHF. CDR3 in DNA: TGCAGCTATACCGACGGCAATCAGCCCCAGCATTTT.

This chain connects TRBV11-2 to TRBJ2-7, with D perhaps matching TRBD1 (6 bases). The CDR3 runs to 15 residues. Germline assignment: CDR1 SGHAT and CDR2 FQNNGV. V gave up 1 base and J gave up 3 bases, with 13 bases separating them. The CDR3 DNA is TGTGCCAGCAGCTTAGGGGACACCCCTCTCTACGAGCAGTACTTC. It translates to CASSLGDTPLYEQYF.

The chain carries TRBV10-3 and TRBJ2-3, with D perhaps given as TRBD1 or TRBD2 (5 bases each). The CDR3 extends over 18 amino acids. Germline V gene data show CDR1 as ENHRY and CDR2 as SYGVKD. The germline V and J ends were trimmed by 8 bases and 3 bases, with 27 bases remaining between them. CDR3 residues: CAIRQGSGALQGTDTQYF. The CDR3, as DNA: TGTGCCATCCGGCAGGGTTCCGGGGCCCTCCAAGGGACAGATACGCAGTATTTT.

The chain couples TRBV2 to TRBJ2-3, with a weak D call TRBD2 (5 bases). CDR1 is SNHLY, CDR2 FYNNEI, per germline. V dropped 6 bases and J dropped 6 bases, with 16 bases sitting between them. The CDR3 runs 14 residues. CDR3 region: CASSTARARDTQYF. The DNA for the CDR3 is TGTGCCAGCAGCACAGCGAGGGCCAGGGATACGCAGTATTTT.

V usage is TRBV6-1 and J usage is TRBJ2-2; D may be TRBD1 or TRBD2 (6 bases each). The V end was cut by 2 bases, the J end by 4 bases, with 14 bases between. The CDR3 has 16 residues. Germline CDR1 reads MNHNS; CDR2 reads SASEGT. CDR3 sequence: CASSESSGQPTGELFF. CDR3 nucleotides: TGTGCCAGCAGTGAAAGTAGCGGACAGCCCACCGGGGAGCTGTTTTTT.

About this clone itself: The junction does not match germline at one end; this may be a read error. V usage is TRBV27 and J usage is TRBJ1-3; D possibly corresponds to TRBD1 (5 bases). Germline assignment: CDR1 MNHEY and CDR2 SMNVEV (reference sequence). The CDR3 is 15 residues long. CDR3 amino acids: CASSLSPTAGNTIYF. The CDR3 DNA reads TGTGCCAGCAGTCTATCCCCGACAGCTGGAAACACCATATATTTT.

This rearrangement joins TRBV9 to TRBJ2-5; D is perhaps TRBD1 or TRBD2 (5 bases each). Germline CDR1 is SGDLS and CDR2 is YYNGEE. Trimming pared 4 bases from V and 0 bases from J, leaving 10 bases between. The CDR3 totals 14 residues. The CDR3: CASSPMGDQETQYF. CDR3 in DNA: TGTGCCAGCAGCCCCATGGGGGACCAAGAGACCCAGTACTTC.

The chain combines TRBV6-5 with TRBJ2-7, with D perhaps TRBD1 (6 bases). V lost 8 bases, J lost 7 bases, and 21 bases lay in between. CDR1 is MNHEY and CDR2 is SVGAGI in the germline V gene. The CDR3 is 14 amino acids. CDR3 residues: CASRLTQGLFEQYF. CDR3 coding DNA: TGTGCCAGCCGCCTAACACAGGGCCTCTTTGAGCAGTACTTC.

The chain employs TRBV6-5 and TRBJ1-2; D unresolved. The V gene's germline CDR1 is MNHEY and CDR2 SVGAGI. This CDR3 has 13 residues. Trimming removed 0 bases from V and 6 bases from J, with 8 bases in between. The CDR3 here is CASSYSDQDGYTF. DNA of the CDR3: TGTGCCAGCAGTTACTCGGACCAGGATGGCTACACCTTC.

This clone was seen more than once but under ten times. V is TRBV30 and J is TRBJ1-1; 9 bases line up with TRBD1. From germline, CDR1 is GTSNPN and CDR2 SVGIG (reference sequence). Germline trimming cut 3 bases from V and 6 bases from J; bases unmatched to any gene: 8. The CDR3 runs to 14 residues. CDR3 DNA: TGTGCCTGGAGCCTACAGGGGGCTCGGGCTGAAGCTTTCTTT. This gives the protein CAWSLQGARAEAFF.